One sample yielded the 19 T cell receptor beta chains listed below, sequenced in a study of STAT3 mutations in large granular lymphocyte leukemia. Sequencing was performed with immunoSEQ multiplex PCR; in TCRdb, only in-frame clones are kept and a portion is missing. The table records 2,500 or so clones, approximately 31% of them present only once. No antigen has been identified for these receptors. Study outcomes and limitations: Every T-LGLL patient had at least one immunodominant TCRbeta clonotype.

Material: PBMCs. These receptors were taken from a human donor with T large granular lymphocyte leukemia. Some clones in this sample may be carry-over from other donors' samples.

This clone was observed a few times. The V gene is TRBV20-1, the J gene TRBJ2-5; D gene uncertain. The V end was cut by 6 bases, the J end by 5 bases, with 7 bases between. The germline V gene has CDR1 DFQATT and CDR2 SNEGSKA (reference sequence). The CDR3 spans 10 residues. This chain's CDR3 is CSALGETQYF. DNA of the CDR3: TGCAGTGCCCTGGGGGAGACCCAGTACTTC.

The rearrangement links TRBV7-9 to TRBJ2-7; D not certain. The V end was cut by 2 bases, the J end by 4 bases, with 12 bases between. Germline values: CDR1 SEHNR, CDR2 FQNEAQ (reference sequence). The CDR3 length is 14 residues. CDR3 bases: TGTGCCAGCAGCTTACCCCCCAGTTCGTACGAGCAGTACTTC. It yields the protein CASSLPPSSYEQYF. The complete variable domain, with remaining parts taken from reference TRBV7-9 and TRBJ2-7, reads DTGVSQNPRHKITKRGQNVTFRCDPISEHNRLYWYRQTLGQGPEFLTYFQNEAQLEKSRLLSDRFSAERPKGSFSTLEIQRTEQGDSAMYLCASSLPPSSYEQYFGPGTRLTVT.

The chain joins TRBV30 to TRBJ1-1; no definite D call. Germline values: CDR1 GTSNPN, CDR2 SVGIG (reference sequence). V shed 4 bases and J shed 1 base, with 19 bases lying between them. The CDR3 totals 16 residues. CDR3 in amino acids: CAWTRQREGWNTEAFF. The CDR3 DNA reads TGTGCCTGGACCCGGCAAAGGGAAGGGTGGAACACTGAAGCTTTCTTT.

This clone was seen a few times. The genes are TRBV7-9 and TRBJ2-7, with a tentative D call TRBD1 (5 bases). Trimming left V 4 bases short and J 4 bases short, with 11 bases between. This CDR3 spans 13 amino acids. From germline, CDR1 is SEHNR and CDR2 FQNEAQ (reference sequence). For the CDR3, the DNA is TGTGCCAGCAGCTCGGACATGCGGTACGAGCAGTACTTC. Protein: CASSSDMRYEQYF.

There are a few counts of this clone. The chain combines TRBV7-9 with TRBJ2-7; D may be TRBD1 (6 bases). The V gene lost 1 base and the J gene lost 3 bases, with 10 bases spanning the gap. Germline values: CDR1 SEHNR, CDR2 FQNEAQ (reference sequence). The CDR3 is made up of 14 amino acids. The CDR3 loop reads CASSLGTAIYEQYF. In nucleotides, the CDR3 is TGTGCCAGCAGCTTAGGGACAGCGATCTACGAGCAGTACTTC.

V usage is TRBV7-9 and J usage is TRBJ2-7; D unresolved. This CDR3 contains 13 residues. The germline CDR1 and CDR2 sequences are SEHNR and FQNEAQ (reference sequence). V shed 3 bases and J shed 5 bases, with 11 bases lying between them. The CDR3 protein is CASSLFPDHEQYF. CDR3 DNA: TGTGCCAGCAGCTTGTTCCCTGACCACGAGCAGTACTTC.

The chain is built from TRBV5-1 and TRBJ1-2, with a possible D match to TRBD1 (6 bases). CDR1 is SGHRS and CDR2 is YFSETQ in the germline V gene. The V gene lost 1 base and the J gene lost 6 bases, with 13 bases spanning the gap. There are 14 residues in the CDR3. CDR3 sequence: CASSLSQGFDGYTF. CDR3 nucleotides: TGCGCCAGCAGCTTGTCACAGGGATTTGATGGCTACACCTTC.

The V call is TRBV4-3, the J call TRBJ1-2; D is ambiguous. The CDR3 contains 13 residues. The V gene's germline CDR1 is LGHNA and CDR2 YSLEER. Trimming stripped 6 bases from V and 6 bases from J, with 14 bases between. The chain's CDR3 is CASSQSDSNGYTF. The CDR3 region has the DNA TGCGCCAGCAGTCAATCGGACTCCAATGGCTACACCTTC.

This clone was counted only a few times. The CDR3 sequence is CASSFQGFPYGYTF. In DNA form, the CDR3 reads TGTGCCAGCAGTTTCCAGGGATTCCCCTATGGCTACACCTTC. The chain couples TRBV5-4 to TRBJ1-2, with D maybe TRBD1 (5 bases). Germline V gene lookup returns CDR1 SGHNT and CDR2 YYREEE (reference sequence). The length of the CDR3 is 14 residues. The V and J ends lost 5 bases and 4 bases respectively, with 15 bases between them.

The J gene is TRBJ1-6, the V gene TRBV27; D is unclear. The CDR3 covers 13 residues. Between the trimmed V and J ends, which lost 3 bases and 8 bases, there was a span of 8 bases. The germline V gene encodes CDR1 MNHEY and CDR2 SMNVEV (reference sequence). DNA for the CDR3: TGTGCCAGCAGTTTTGAGTCGGATTCACCCCTCCACTTT. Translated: CASSFESDSPLHF.

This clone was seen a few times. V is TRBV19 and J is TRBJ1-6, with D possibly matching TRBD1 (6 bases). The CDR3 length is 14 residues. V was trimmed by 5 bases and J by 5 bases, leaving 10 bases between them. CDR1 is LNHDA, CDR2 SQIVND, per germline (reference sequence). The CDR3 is CASSFGQNNSPLHF. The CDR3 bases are TGTGCCAGTAGTTTCGGACAGAATAATTCACCCCTCCACTTT.

DNA of the CDR3: TGTGCCAGCAGCCAACTAGGGGATTCCTACGAGCAGTACTTC. Translating gives CASSQLGDSYEQYF. The V and J genes are TRBV5-4 and TRBJ2-7; D tentatively fits TRBD1 or TRBD2 (5 bases each). This CDR3 has 14 residues. V lost 4 bases, J lost 1 base, and 12 bases lay in between. Germline V gene sequence: CDR1 SGHNT, CDR2 YYREEE (reference sequence).

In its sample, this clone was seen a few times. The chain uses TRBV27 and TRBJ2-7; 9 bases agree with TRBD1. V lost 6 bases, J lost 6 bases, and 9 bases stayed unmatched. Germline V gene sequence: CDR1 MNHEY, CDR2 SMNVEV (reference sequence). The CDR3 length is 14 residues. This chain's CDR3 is CASSIRDRAGEQYF. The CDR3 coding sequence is TGTGCCAGCAGCATCCGGGACAGGGCGGGCGAGCAGTACTTC.

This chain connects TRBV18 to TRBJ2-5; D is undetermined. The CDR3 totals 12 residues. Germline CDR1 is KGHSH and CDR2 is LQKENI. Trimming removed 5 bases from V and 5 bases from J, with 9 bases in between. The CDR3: CASSGLGETQYF. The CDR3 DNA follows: TGTGCCAGCTCAGGTCTGGGGGAGACCCAGTACTTC.

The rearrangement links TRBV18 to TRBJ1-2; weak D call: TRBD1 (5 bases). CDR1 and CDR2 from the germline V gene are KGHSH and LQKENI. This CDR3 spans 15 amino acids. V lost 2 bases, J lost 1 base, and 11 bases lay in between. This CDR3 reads CASSPDSALNYGYTF. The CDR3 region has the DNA TGTGCCAGCTCACCAGACAGTGCCCTTAACTATGGCTACACCTTC.

CDR3 residues: CASSPGLAGSTDTQYF. CDR3 nucleotide sequence: TGTGCCAGCAGCCCAGGACTAGCGGGGAGCACAGATACGCAGTATTTT. This chain uses TRBV7-3 with TRBJ2-3, with 12 bases matching TRBD2. In germline, CDR1 is SGHTA, CDR2 FQGTGA. CDR3 size: 16 residues. After removal of 5 bases from V and 0 bases from J, the junction contained 3 bases not matched to a gene.

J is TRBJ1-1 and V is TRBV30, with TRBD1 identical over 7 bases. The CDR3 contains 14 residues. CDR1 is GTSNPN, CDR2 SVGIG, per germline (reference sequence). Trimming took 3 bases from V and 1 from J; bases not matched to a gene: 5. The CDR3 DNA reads TGTGCCTGGAGCCCAGGGGGGCGGAACACTGAAGCTTTCTTT. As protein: CAWSPGGRNTEAFF.

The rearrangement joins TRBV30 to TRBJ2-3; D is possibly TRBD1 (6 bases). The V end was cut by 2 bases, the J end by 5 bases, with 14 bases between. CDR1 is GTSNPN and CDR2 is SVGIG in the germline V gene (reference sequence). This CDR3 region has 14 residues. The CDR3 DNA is TGTGCCTGGAGTCATAAGGGGGAACTAGATACGCAGTATTTT. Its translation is CAWSHKGELDTQYF.

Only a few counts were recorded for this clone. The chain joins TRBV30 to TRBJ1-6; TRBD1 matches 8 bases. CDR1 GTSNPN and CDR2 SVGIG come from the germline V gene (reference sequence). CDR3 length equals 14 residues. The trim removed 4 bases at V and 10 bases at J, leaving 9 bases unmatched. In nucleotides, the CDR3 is TGTGCCTGGACACCGGACAGGGTGGGCTCACCCCTCCACTTT. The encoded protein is CAWTPDRVGSPLHF. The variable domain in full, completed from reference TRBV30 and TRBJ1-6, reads SQTIHQWPATLVQPVGSPLSLECTVEGTSNPNLYWYRQAAGRGLQLLFYSVGIGQISSEVPQNLSASRPQDRQFILSSKKLLLSDSGFYLCAWTPDRVGSPLHFGNGTRLTVT.